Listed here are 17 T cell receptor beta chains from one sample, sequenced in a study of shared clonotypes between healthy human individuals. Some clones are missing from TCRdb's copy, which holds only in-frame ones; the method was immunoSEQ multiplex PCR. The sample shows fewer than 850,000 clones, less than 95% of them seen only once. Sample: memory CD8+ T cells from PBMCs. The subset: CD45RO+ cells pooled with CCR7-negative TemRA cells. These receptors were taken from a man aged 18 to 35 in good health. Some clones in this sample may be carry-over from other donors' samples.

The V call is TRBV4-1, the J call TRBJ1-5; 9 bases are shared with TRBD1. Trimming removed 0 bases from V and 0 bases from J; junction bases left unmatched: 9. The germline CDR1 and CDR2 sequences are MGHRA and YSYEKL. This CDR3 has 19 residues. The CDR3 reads CASSQDWGTGFISNQPQHF. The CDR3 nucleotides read TGCGCCAGCAGCCAAGATTGGGGGACAGGGTTCATTAGCAATCAGCCCCAGCATTTT.

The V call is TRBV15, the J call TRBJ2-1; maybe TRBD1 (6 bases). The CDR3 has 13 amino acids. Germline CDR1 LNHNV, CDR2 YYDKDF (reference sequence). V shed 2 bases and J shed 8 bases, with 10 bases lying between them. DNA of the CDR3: TGTGCCACCAGCAGACCCAAGGGGGATGAGCAGTTCTTC. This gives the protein CATSRPKGDEQFF.

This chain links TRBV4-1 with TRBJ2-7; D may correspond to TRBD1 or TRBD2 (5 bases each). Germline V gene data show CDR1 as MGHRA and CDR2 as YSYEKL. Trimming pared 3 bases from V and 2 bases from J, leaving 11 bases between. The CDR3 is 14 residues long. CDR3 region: CASSQWDGPYEQYF. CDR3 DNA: TGCGCCAGCAGCCAGTGGGACGGCCCCTACGAGCAGTACTTC.

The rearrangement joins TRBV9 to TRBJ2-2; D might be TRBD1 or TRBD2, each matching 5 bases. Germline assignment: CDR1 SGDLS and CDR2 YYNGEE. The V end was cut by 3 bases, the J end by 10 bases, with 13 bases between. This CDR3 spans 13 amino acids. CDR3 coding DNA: TGTGCCAGCAGCGAATGGGGGTCTGAGGAGCTGTTTTTT. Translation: CASSEWGSEELFF.

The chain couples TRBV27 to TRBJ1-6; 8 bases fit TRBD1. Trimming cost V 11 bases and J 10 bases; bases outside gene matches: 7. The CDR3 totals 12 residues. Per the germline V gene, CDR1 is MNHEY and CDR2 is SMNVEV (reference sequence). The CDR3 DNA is TGTGCCTGCGGACAGGGCGGCTCACCCCTCCACTTT. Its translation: CACGQGGSPLHF.

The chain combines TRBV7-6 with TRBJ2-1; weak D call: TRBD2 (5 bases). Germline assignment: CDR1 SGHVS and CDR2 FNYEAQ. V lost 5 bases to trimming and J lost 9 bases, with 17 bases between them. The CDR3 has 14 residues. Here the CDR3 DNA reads TGTGCCAGCAGCACCGCTAGCTTCCTCAGTGAGCAGTTCTTC. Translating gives CASSTASFLSEQFF. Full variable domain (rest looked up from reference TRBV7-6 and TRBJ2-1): GAGVSQSPRYKVTKRGQDVALRCDPISGHVSLYWYRQALGQGPEFLTYFNYEAQQDKSGLPNDRFSAERPEGSISTLTIQRTEQRDSAMYRCASSTASFLSEQFFGPGTRLTVL.

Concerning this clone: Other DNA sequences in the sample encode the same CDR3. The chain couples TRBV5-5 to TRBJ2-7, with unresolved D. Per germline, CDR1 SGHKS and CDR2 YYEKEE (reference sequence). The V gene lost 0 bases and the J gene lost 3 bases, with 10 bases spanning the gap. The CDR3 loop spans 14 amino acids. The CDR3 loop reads CASSLGLVLYEQYF. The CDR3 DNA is TGTGCCAGCAGCTTGGGTCTAGTTCTCTACGAGCAGTACTTC.

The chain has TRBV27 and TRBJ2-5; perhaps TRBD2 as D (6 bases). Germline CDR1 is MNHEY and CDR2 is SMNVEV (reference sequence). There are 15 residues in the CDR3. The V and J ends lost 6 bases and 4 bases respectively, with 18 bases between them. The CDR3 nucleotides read TGTGCCAGCAGCTCCCAGGAGGGATCTGGAGAGACCCAGTACTTC. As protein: CASSSQEGSGETQYF.

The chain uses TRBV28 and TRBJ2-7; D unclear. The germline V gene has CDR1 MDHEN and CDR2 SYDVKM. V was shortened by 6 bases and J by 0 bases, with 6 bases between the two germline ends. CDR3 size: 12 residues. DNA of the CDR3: TGTGCCAGCAGCGACCTCTCCTACGAGCAGTACTTC. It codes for CASSDLSYEQYF.

The CDR3 DNA reads as TGTGCCAGCAGCTTACTGAAGGGCATGAACACTGAAGCTTTCTTT. Residues: CASSLLKGMNTEAFF. The chain carries TRBV7-9 and TRBJ1-1, with D hard to call. V was pared by 2 bases and J by 0 bases, with 10 bases between. The V gene's germline CDR1 is SEHNR and CDR2 FQNEAQ (reference sequence). The CDR3 is made up of 15 amino acids.

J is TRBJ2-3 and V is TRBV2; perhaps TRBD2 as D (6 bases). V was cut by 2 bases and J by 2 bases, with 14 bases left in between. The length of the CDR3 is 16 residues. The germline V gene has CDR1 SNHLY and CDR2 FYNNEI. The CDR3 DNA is TGTGCCAGCAGTGAATATGTACTAGCAACCACAGATACGCAGTATTTT. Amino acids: CASSEYVLATTDTQYF.

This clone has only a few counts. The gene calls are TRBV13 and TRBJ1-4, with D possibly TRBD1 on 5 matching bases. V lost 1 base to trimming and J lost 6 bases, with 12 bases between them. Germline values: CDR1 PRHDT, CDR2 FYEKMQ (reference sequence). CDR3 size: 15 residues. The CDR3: CASSLARGPDEKLFF. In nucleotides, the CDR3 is TGTGCCAGCAGCTTAGCTCGGGGACCTGATGAAAAACTGTTTTTT. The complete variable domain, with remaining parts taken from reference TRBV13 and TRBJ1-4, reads AAGVIQSPRHLIKEKRETATLKCYPIPRHDTVYWYQQGPGQDPQFLISFYEKMQSDKGSIPDRFSAQQFSDYHSELNMSSLELGDSALYFCASSLARGPDEKLFFGSGTQLSVL.

The CDR3: CASSLLMGQGASGETQYF. The CDR3 bases are TGTGCCAGCAGCCTACTTATGGGACAGGGGGCAAGCGGGGAGACCCAGTACTTC. The chain has TRBV13 and TRBJ2-5; TRBD1 matches at 12 bases. The trim removed 5 bases at V and 5 bases at J, leaving 15 bases unmatched. Germline-derived CDR1 and CDR2 are PRHDT and FYEKMQ (reference sequence). The CDR3 loop spans 18 amino acids.

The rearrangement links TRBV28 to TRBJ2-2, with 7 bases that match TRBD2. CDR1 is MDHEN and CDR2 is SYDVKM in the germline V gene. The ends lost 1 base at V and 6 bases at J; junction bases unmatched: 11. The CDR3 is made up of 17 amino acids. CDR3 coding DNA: TGTGCCAGCAGTTTATATGTCGCGGGAGAGGGTCCCGGGGAGCTGTTTTTT. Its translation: CASSLYVAGEGPGELFF.

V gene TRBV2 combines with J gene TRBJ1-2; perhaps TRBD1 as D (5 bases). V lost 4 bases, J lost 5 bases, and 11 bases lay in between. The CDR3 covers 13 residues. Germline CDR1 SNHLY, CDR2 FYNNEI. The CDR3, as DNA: TGTGCCAGCAGTGCAGGGCCCAGGTATGGCTACACCTTC. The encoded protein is CASSAGPRYGYTF.

CDR3 in amino acids: CASSQTWDTQYF. DNA of the CDR3: TGTGCCAGCAGCCAAACTTGGGATACGCAGTATTTT. V gene TRBV27 combines with J gene TRBJ2-3; D is uncertain. The CDR3 consists of 12 residues. The V gene's germline CDR1 is MNHEY and CDR2 SMNVEV (reference sequence). V gave up 6 bases and J gave up 6 bases, with 10 bases separating them.

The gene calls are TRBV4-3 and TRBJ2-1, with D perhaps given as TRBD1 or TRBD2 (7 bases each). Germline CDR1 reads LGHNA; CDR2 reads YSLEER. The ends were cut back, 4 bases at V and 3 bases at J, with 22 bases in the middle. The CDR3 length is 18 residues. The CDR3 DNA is TGCGCCAGCAGCCCCGGGACAGCGGGACCTGGGCACTACAATGAGCAGTTCTTC. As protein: CASSPGTAGPGHYNEQFF.